What follows are 20 T cell receptor beta chains derived from one specimen sequenced in a study of cytomegalovirus exposure and HLA in healthy donors. TCRdb keeps only in-frame clones here, not all; method: immunoSEQ multiplex PCR. This table has fewer than 350,000 clones, over 75% appearing once. The source material was PBMCs. The origin of the receptors is a woman aged 18-29 years in good health and CMV-seronegative.

The V gene is TRBV4-3, the J gene TRBJ2-2; 7 bases line up with TRBD2. V lost 2 bases and J lost 3; bases outside the gene matches: 3. The CDR3 has 15 residues. Germline CDR1 reads LGHNA; CDR2 reads YSLEER. CDR3 nucleotides: TGCGCCAGCAGCCAAAAAGGGAGGGACACCGGGGAGCTGTTTTTT. The encoded protein is CASSQKGRDTGELFF.

The rearrangement joins TRBV28 to TRBJ1-3; the D is unclear. In germline, CDR1 is MDHEN, CDR2 SYDVKM. V lost 5 bases and J lost 1, with 12 bases in between. The CDR3 has 15 amino acids. The CDR3 is CASSLPTGSGNTIYF. The CDR3 coding sequence is TGTGCCAGCAGTCTCCCGACGGGTTCTGGAAACACCATATATTTT.

This sequence joins TRBV7-8 and TRBJ2-6; D not certain. CDR1 is SGHVS and CDR2 is FQNEAQ in the germline V gene. Trimming left V 2 bases short and J 0 bases short, with 11 bases between. The CDR3 has 17 residues. CDR3 nucleotides: TGTGCCAGCAGCTTAATAGCAGAAATCTCTGGGGCCAACGTCCTGACTTTC. Translating it yields CASSLIAEISGANVLTF.

The chain links TRBV14 to TRBJ2-7; 10 bases map to TRBD1. From germline, CDR1 is SGHDN and CDR2 FVKESK. The CDR3 is 13 amino acids. The V and J ends lost 1 base and 9 bases, in that order; junction bases with no gene match: 3. The CDR3 loop is CASSQGGTGVQYF. In nucleotides, the CDR3 is TGTGCCAGCAGCCAAGGGGGGACAGGGGTGCAGTACTTC.

The J gene is TRBJ2-7, the V gene TRBV4-1; 12 bases match TRBD2. Germline values: CDR1 MGHRA, CDR2 YSYEKL. V lost 4 bases and J lost 5; bases outside the gene matches: 15. This CDR3 has 18 amino acids. The CDR3 loop reads CASSLRLAGAVNVHEQYF. CDR3 DNA sequence: TGCGCCAGCAGCCTTCGACTAGCGGGAGCCGTTAACGTCCACGAGCAGTACTTC.

This clone appeared a few times. This rearrangement joins TRBV5-1 to TRBJ2-1; 12 bases match TRBD2. V trimming: 7 bases; J trimming: 4 bases; junction bases outside the gene matches: 15. The CDR3 extends over 18 amino acids. Germline CDR1 reads SGHRS; CDR2 reads YFSETQ. The CDR3 is CASESIPGLAGRYNEQFF. The CDR3 DNA is TGCGCCAGCGAATCGATACCGGGACTAGCGGGCAGGTACAATGAGCAGTTCTTC.

The rearrangement links TRBV5-1 to TRBJ2-7; D is possibly TRBD1 (6 bases). The CDR3 covers 15 residues. CDR1 SGHRS and CDR2 YFSETQ come from the germline V gene. Trimming removed 3 bases at V and 2 bases at J, with 15 bases between. The CDR3 region is CASSWNSGAPYEQYF. Written as DNA, the CDR3 is TGCGCCAGCAGCTGGAACTCAGGGGCCCCCTACGAGCAGTACTTC.

The chain recombines TRBV9 with TRBJ2-1; TRBD2 matches 7 bases. The CDR3 has 14 residues. V lost 3 bases and J lost 6; bases outside the gene matches: 6. The germline V gene has CDR1 SGDLS and CDR2 YYNGEE. CDR3 DNA: TGTGCCAGCAGCGCGGGGGGACCACGCAATGAGCAGTTCTTC. It encodes CASSAGGPRNEQFF.

CDR3 sequence (DNA): TGCGCCAGCAGCCAATCGTTACAGGGGAACGAGCAGTACTTC. Protein product: CASSQSLQGNEQYF. V usage is TRBV4-1 and J usage is TRBJ2-7; 7 bases match TRBD1. After removal of 2 bases from V and 5 bases from J, the junction contained 6 bases not matched to a gene. The V gene's germline CDR1 is MGHRA and CDR2 YSYEKL. The CDR3 is 14 amino acids.

This chain connects TRBV7-9 to TRBJ2-1; 9 bases fit TRBD2. V shed 4 bases, J shed 4 bases, and the junction held 8 bases outside the gene matches. CDR1 and CDR2 from the germline V gene are SEHNR and FQNEAQ (reference sequence). The CDR3 is 16 residues long. The CDR3 nucleotides read TGTGCCAGCAGCTCCGGGGTAGCGGGGGAGTACAATGAGCAGTTCTTC. This encodes CASSSGVAGEYNEQFF.

The chain uses TRBV10-3 and TRBJ2-1; the D gene is possibly TRBD1 (5 bases). The CDR3 is made up of 13 amino acids. CDR1 is ENHRY, CDR2 SYGVKD, per germline. Between the trimmed V and J ends, which lost 2 bases and 8 bases, there was a span of 10 bases. The CDR3 nucleotides are TGTGCCATCAGTGAGACCAGGGAAGATGAGCAGTTCTTC. Protein: CAISETREDEQFF.

V and J are TRBV5-4 and TRBJ1-4; 12 bases match TRBD1. Germline CDR1 is SGHNT and CDR2 is YYREEE (reference sequence). The CDR3 covers 18 residues. Germline trimming cut 1 base from V and 0 bases from J; bases unmatched to any gene: 4. CDR3 nucleotide sequence: TGTGCCAGCAGCTTGATGGGACAGGGGGCCGCAACTAATGAAAAACTGTTTTTT. It translates to CASSLMGQGAATNEKLFF. The entire variable domain, with the rest obtained from reference TRBV5-4 and TRBJ1-4, is as follows: ETGVTQSPTHLIKTRGQQVTLRCSSQSGHNTVSWYQQALGQGPQFIFQYYREEENGRGNFPPRFSGLQFPNYSSELNVNALELDDSALYLCASSLMGQGAATNEKLFFGSGTQLSVL.

The J gene is TRBJ2-7, the V gene TRBV6-6, with 8 bases that match TRBD1. V lost 1 base to trimming and J lost 6 bases; unmatched junction nucleotides: 5. The germline V gene encodes CDR1 MNHNY and CDR2 SVGAGI (reference sequence). The CDR3 contains 14 residues. For the CDR3, the DNA is TGTGCCAGCAGTTACTTGGACAGGGTGGGCGAGCAGTACTTC. This encodes CASSYLDRVGEQYF.

In its sample, this clone was seen once. This sequence joins TRBV6-1 and TRBJ1-5; 8 bases line up with TRBD1. The CDR3 extends over 13 amino acids. Losses at the gene ends were 6 bases for V and 6 bases for J; bases not matched to a gene: 4. In germline, CDR1 is MNHNS, CDR2 SASEGT. CDR3 bases: TGTGCCAGCAGAGAGGACAGGGTTCAGCCCCAGCATTTT. This codes for CASREDRVQPQHF.

The chain carries TRBV28 and TRBJ1-5; D is unresolved. This CDR3 has 14 amino acids. The V gene lost 5 bases and the J gene lost 0 bases, with 8 bases spanning the gap. Germline V lookup: CDR1 MDHEN, CDR2 SYDVKM. As DNA, the CDR3 is TGTGCCAGCAGTCCCCTCTATAGCAATCAGCCCCAGCATTTT. Protein: CASSPLYSNQPQHF.

For the CDR3, the DNA is TGTGCCAGCAGCGACAGCGGGGGGCCGTGGCCCCAGCATTTT. Encoded protein: CASSDSGGPWPQHF. The chain employs TRBV11-2 and TRBJ1-5; possibly TRBD1 for D (6 bases). The germline V gene encodes CDR1 SGHAT and CDR2 FQNNGV. The CDR3 has 14 residues. V was cut by 5 bases and J by 9 bases, with 17 bases left in between.

This sequence joins TRBV19 and TRBJ1-6, with TRBD1 identical over 10 bases. With V trimmed by 5 bases and J by 7 bases, 8 bases remained unmatched. CDR3 length equals 16 residues. The germline gives CDR1 LNHDA, CDR2 SQIVND (reference sequence). The CDR3 DNA follows: TGTGCCAGTAGTTCCACCGGACAGGGGGGGAATTCACCCCTCCACTTT. It translates to CASSSTGQGGNSPLHF.

The chain links TRBV28 to TRBJ1-1, with 9 positions matching TRBD1. This CDR3 region has 15 residues. J lost 1 base, V lost 6 bases, and 6 bases had no gene match. Germline CDR1 MDHEN, CDR2 SYDVKM. The CDR3 DNA reads TGTGCCAGCAGGGGAGAGGGACAGGGGAACACTGAAGCTTTCTTT. Amino acid sequence: CASRGEGQGNTEAFF.

The chain recombines TRBV19 with TRBJ2-1, with D tentatively TRBD2 (5 bases). Trimming shortened V by 3 bases and J by 0 bases, and 18 bases separated the two germline ends. CDR1 LNHDA and CDR2 SQIVND come from the germline V gene (reference sequence). The CDR3 has 18 residues. The CDR3, as DNA: TGTGCCAGTAGTATTTCTAGCCCAGGACGAAGCTCCTACAATGAGCAGTTCTTC. Its protein is CASSISSPGRSSYNEQFF.

V is TRBV9 and J is TRBJ1-3; 7 nucleotides align to TRBD1. The V gene end was trimmed by 3 bases and the J gene end by 0 bases; junction bases not matched to a gene: 6. The CDR3 runs 16 residues. The germline V gene has CDR1 SGDLS and CDR2 YYNGEE. CDR3 loop: CASSADRVFSGNTIYF. Written as DNA, the CDR3 is TGTGCCAGCAGCGCCGACAGGGTTTTCTCTGGAAACACCATATATTTT.